A selection of T cell receptor beta chains follows, all from one sample in a study of cytomegalovirus exposure and HLA in healthy donors. Using immunoSEQ multiplex PCR, the repertoire was profiled, and TCRdb retains in-frame clones only, with some absent. Among more than 50,000 clones listed, 60% to 80% were seen once. Sequencing was done on a sample of PBMCs. These receptors all stem from a female donor in good health and CMV-seronegative. The CDR3 runs from the conserved cysteine through the conserved F or W. A D gene is named only where the DNA matches it firmly. The listing skips clone size in some rows; elsewhere it reads once, few, many or a size class.

v_gene: TRBV13
abundance: -
d_gene: -
len: 12
j_gene: TRBJ1-5
CDR3nt: TGTGCCAGCAGCTCAGGCAATCAGCCCCAGCATTTT
CDR3aa: CASSSGNQPQHF

v_gene: TRBV7-9
abundance: -
d_gene: -
len: 14
j_gene: TRBJ2-7
CDR3nt: TGTGCCAGCAGCCCTACTGGCGGAGCCTACGAGCAGTACTTC
CDR3aa: CASSPTGGAYEQYF

v_gene: TRBV27
abundance: -
d_gene: -
len: 14
j_gene: TRBJ1-2
CDR3nt: TGTGCCAGCAGTAAACAGGGTATTCACTATGGCTACACCTTC
CDR3aa: CASSKQGIHYGYTF

v_gene: TRBV15
abundance: -
d_gene: -
len: 16
j_gene: TRBJ2-6
CDR3nt: TGTGCCACCAGCAGAGGACGGGGCTCTGGGGCCAACGTCCTGACTTTC
CDR3aa: CATSRGRGSGANVLTF

v_gene: TRBV30
abundance: -
d_gene: -
len: 14
j_gene: TRBJ1-2
CDR3nt: TGTGCCTGGAGTACCGTGACAGCAGCTGGTGGCTACACCTTC
CDR3aa: CAWSTVTAAGGYTF

v_gene: TRBV10-3
abundance: once
d_gene: TRBD1
len: 13
j_gene: TRBJ1-1
CDR3nt: TGTGCCACCTGGAGACAGGGGGCGACTGAAGCTTTCTTT
CDR3aa: CATWRQGATEAFF

v_gene: TRBV18
abundance: -
d_gene: -
len: 16
j_gene: TRBJ1-2
CDR3nt: TGTGCCAGCTCACCACTACCTGACACCTTCAACTATGGCTACACCTTC
CDR3aa: CASSPLPDTFNYGYTF

v_gene: TRBV4-2
abundance: -
d_gene: TRBD2
len: 20
j_gene: TRBJ2-2
CDR3nt: TGTGCCAGCAGCCAAGAAACAACGGCCCTAGCGGGAGCAGGAACCGGGGAGCTGTTTTTT
CDR3aa: CASSQETTALAGAGTGELFF

v_gene: TRBV25-1
abundance: -
d_gene: -
len: 13
j_gene: TRBJ1-4
CDR3nt: TGTGCCAGCATGTGGGGAGGGGATGAAAAACTGTTTTTT
CDR3aa: CASMWGGDEKLFF

v_gene: TRBV7-2
abundance: -
d_gene: TRBD2
len: 17
j_gene: TRBJ2-2
CDR3nt: TGTGCCAGCACCCCTGCTAGCGGGGGGCATCACACCGGGGAGCTGTTTTTT
CDR3aa: CASTPASGGHHTGELFF

v_gene: TRBV2
abundance: few
d_gene: TRBD1
len: 15
j_gene: TRBJ2-3
CDR3nt: TGTGCCAGCAGTGAAGGGACAGGGGGCACAGATACGCAGTATTTT
CDR3aa: CASSEGTGGTDTQYF

v_gene: TRBV14
abundance: -
d_gene: TRBD2
len: 15
j_gene: TRBJ2-3
CDR3nt: TGTGCCAGCAGCCCTCTAGCGGGAGGAGGAGATACGCAGTATTTT
CDR3aa: CASSPLAGGGDTQYF

v_gene: TRBV18
abundance: few
d_gene: -
len: 15
j_gene: TRBJ2-7
CDR3nt: TGTGCCAGCTCACCACGCCGGGGTTCTTCCGACGAGCAGTACTTC
CDR3aa: CASSPRRGSSDEQYF

v_gene: TRBV4-2
abundance: -
d_gene: TRBD1
len: 20
j_gene: TRBJ2-6
CDR3nt: TGTGCCAGCAGCCAAGATCAGGGACAGGCTTTACTCTCTGGGGCCAACGTCCTGACTTTC
CDR3aa: CASSQDQGQALLSGANVLTF

v_gene: TRBV30
abundance: -
d_gene: -
len: 16
j_gene: TRBJ1-1
CDR3nt: TGTGCCTGGAGTGTAATGCAGGGTAGCATGAACACTGAAGCTTTCTTT
CDR3aa: CAWSVMQGSMNTEAFF

v_gene: TRBV9
abundance: -
d_gene: TRBD1
len: 14
j_gene: TRBJ2-3
CDR3nt: TGTGCCAGCAGCGATCGACAGGGTGTAGATACGCAGTATTTT
CDR3aa: CASSDRQGVDTQYF

v_gene: TRBV9
abundance: -
d_gene: TRBD1
len: 15
j_gene: TRBJ2-7
CDR3nt: TGTGCCAGCAGCGTAGCGCCTGGACAGGGCCACGAGCAGTACTTC
CDR3aa: CASSVAPGQGHEQYF

v_gene: TRBV28
abundance: -
d_gene: -
len: 14
j_gene: TRBJ2-4
CDR3nt: TGTGCCAGCAGTCTTTCAGGGGCGGGAAACATTCAGTACTTC
CDR3aa: CASSLSGAGNIQYF

v_gene: TRBV7-9
abundance: -
d_gene: -
len: 12
j_gene: TRBJ2-3
CDR3nt: TGTGCCAGCAGCTCCAACACAGATACGCAGTATTTT
CDR3aa: CASSSNTDTQYF

v_gene: TRBV6-1
abundance: -
d_gene: -
len: 15
j_gene: TRBJ1-2
CDR3nt: TGTGCCAGCAACACAGGGAGCGCTCTGGGCTATGGCTACACCTTC
CDR3aa: CASNTGSALGYGYTF

v_gene: TRBV28
abundance: once
d_gene: -
len: 14
j_gene: TRBJ2-2
CDR3nt: TGTGCCAGCAGTTTTGGAGGTCACACCGGGGAGCTGTTTTTT
CDR3aa: CASSFGGHTGELFF

v_gene: TRBV18
abundance: -
d_gene: -
len: 15
j_gene: TRBJ2-7
CDR3nt: TGTGCCAGCTCACCGGGGGACTCCAGCTCCTACGAGCAGTACTTC
CDR3aa: CASSPGDSSSYEQYF

v_gene: TRBV5-1
abundance: -
d_gene: TRBD2
len: 17
j_gene: TRBJ2-7
CDR3nt: TGCGCCAGCAGGAAAGGACTAGGAATACTAGACCCCTACGAGCAGTACTTC
CDR3aa: CASRKGLGILDPYEQYF

v_gene: TRBV5-6
abundance: -
d_gene: -
len: 14
j_gene: TRBJ2-7
CDR3nt: TGTGCCAGCAGCCGCGGGACCCAGTCCTACGAGCAGTACTTC
CDR3aa: CASSRGTQSYEQYF

v_gene: TRBV6-1
abundance: -
d_gene: -
len: 14
j_gene: TRBJ1-4
CDR3nt: TGTGCCAGCAGTGAACCGGGTCAGGGAGAAAAACTGTTTTTT
CDR3aa: CASSEPGQGEKLFF

v_gene: TRBV7-9
abundance: -
d_gene: TRBD2
len: 16
j_gene: TRBJ2-1
CDR3nt: TGTGCCAGCAGCACCGGGACTAGCCTCGGCGGCAATGAGCAGTTCTTC
CDR3aa: CASSTGTSLGGNEQFF

v_gene: TRBV7-9
abundance: -
d_gene: -
len: 13
j_gene: TRBJ2-5
CDR3nt: TGTGCCAGCACCGCTGGACTTAGCGAGACCCAGTACTTC
CDR3aa: CASTAGLSETQYF

v_gene: TRBV4-2
abundance: -
d_gene: -
len: 16
j_gene: TRBJ1-1
CDR3nt: TGTGCCAGCAGCCAAGACTCAGGGGTCATGAACACTGAAGCTTTCTTT
CDR3aa: CASSQDSGVMNTEAFF

v_gene: TRBV5-8
abundance: -
d_gene: -
len: 13
j_gene: TRBJ2-7
CDR3nt: TGTGCCAGCAGCTTGGGCGGAGGGTACGAGCAGTACTTC
CDR3aa: CASSLGGGYEQYF

v_gene: TRBV27
abundance: -
d_gene: -
len: 14
j_gene: TRBJ1-2
CDR3nt: TGTGCCAGCAGTTTAAACAGACAGACGTATGGCTACACCTTC
CDR3aa: CASSLNRQTYGYTF

v_gene: TRBV6-1
abundance: -
d_gene: TRBD2
len: 14
j_gene: TRBJ2-7
CDR3nt: TGTGCCAGCACTGCGGGACTAGCGGTCCACGAGCAGTACTTC
CDR3aa: CASTAGLAVHEQYF

v_gene: TRBV19
abundance: -
d_gene: TRBD2
len: 18
j_gene: TRBJ2-7
CDR3nt: TGTGCCAGTAGTATAGCTCTCGGCGGGGGGGCCTATCCCTACGAGCAGTACTTC
CDR3aa: CASSIALGGGAYPYEQYF

v_gene: TRBV6-5
abundance: -
d_gene: -
len: 15
j_gene: TRBJ2-7
CDR3nt: TGTGCCAGCAGTCTAGCGCCTGGGACCCCCTACGAGCAGTACTTC
CDR3aa: CASSLAPGTPYEQYF

v_gene: TRBV5-1
abundance: -
d_gene: -
len: 15
j_gene: TRBJ1-2
CDR3nt: TGCGCCAGCAGCTTGTTAGCCGGAAGGAACTATGGCTACACCTTC
CDR3aa: CASSLLAGRNYGYTF

v_gene: TRBV10-3
abundance: -
d_gene: TRBD2
len: 14
j_gene: TRBJ2-7
CDR3nt: TGTGCCATCAGCCAGACTAGCGGGACCTACGAGCAGTACTTC
CDR3aa: CAISQTSGTYEQYF